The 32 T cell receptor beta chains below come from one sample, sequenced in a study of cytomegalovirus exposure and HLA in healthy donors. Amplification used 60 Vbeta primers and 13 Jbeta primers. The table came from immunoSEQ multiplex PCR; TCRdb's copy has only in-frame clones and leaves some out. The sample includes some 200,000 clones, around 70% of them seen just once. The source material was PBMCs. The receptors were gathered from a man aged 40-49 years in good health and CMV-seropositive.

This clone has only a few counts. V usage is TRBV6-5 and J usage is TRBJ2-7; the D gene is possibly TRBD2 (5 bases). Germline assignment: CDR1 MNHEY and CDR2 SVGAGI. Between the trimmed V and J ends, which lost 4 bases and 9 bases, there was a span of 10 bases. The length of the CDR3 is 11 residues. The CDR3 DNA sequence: TGTGCCAGCAGTTCGGAGGTGCGGCAGTACTTC. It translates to CASSSEVRQYF.

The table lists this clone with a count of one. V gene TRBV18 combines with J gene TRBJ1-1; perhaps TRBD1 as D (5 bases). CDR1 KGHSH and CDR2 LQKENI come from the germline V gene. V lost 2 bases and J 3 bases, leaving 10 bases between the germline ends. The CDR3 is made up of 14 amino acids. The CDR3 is CASSPGGRDTEAFF. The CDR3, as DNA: TGTGCCAGCTCACCAGGGGGGAGGGACACTGAAGCTTTCTTT.

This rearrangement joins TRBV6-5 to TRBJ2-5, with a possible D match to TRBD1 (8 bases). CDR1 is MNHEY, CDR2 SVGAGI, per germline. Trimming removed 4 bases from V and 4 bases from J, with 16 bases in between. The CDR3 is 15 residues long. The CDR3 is CASSSDRGGGETQYF. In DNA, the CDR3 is TGTGCCAGCAGTTCTGACAGGGGCGGGGGAGAGACCCAGTACTTC.

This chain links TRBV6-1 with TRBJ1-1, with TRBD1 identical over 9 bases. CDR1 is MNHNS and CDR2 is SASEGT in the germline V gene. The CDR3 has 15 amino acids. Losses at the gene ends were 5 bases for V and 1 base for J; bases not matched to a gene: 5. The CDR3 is CASSTRTGANTEAFF. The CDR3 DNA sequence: TGTGCCAGCAGTACAAGGACAGGGGCGAACACTGAAGCTTTCTTT.

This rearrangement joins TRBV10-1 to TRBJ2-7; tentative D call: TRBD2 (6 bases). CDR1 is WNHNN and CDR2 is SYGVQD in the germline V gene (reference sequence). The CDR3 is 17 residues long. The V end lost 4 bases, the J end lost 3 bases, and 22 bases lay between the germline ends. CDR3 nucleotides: TGCGCCAGCAGTGGATCCCCCAGCCGCGGGACTGGCTACGAGCAGTACTTC. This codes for CASSGSPSRGTGYEQYF.

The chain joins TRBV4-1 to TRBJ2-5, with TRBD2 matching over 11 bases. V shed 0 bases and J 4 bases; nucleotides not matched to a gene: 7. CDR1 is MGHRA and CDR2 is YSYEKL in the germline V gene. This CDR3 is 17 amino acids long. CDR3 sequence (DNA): TGCGCCAGCAGCCAAGACGGGGATAGCGGGGGGGGAGAGACCCAGTACTTC. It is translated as CASSQDGDSGGGETQYF.

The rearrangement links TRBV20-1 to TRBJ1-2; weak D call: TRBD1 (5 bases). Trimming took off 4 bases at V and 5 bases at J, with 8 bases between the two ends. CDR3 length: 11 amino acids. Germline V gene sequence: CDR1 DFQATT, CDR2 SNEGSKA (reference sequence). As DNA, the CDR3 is TGCAGTGCTACAGGGTTTTATGGCTACACCTTC. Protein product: CSATGFYGYTF.

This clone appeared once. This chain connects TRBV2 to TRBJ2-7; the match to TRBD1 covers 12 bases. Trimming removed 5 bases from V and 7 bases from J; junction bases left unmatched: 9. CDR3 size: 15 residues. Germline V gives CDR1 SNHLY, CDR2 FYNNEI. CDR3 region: CASSSPGQGALEQYF. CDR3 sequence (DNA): TGTGCCAGCAGTTCTCCGGGACAGGGGGCTTTAGAGCAGTACTTC.

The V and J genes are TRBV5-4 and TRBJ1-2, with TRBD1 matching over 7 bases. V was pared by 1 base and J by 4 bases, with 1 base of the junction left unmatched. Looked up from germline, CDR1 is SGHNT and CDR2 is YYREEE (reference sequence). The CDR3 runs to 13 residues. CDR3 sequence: CASSLRDSYGYTF. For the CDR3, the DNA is TGTGCCAGCAGCTTGCGGGACAGCTATGGCTACACCTTC.

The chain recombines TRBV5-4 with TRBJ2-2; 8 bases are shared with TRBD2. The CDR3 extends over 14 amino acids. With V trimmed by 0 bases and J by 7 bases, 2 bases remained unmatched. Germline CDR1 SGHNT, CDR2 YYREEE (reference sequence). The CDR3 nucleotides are TGTGCCAGCAGCTTGGGGCTAGCGGGCGGGGAGCTGTTTTTT. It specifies CASSLGLAGGELFF.

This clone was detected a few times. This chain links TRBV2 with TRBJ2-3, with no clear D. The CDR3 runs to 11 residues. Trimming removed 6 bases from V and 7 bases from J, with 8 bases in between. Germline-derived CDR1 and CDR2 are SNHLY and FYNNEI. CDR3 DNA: TGTGCCAGCAGCGGTCAAAATACGCAGTATTTT. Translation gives CASSGQNTQYF.

CDR3 sequence reads: CASAIRGQGSYEQYF. Here the CDR3 DNA reads TGTGCCAGCGCAATCCGCGGGCAGGGGTCCTACGAGCAGTACTTC. The V call is TRBV5-4, the J call TRBJ2-7; tentatively, D is TRBD1 (6 bases). The CDR3 is 15 amino acids. Germline CDR1 reads SGHNT; CDR2 reads YYREEE (reference sequence). V lost 7 bases to trimming and J lost 1 base, with 18 bases between them.

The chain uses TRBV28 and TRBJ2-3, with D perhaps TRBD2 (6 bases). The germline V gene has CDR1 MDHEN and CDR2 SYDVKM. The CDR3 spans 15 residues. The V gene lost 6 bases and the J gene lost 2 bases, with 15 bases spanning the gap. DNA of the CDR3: TGTGCCAGCAGCCTGGCTCTAGCGAACACAGATACGCAGTATTTT. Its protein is CASSLALANTDTQYF.

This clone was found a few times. CDR3 sequence: CASTSRQGVSGYTF. CDR3 in DNA: TGTGCCAGCACCTCGCGACAGGGGGTATCTGGCTACACCTTC. The J gene is TRBJ1-2, the V gene TRBV6-6; 9 bases match TRBD1. Germline CDR1 reads MNHNY; CDR2 reads SVGAGI (reference sequence). V gave up 7 bases and J gave up 7 bases; unmatched junction bases: 10. The CDR3 spans 14 residues.

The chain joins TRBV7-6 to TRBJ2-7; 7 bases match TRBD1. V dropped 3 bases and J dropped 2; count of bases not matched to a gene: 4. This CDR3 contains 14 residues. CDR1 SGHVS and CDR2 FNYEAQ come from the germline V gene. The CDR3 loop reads CASSFGQAPYEQYF. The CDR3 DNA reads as TGTGCCAGCAGCTTCGGACAGGCCCCCTACGAGCAGTACTTC. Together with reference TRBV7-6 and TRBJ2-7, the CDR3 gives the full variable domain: GAGVSQSPRYKVTKRGQDVALRCDPISGHVSLYWYRQALGQGPEFLTYFNYEAQQDKSGLPNDRFSAERPEGSISTLTIQRTEQRDSAMYRCASSFGQAPYEQYFGPGTRLTVT.

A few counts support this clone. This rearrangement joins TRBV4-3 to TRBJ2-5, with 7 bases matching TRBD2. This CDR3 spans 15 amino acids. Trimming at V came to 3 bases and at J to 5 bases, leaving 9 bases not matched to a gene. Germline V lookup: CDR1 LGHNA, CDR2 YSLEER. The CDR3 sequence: CASSHSVGGRETQYF. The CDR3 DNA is TGCGCCAGCAGCCACTCGGTCGGGGGGAGGGAGACCCAGTACTTC.

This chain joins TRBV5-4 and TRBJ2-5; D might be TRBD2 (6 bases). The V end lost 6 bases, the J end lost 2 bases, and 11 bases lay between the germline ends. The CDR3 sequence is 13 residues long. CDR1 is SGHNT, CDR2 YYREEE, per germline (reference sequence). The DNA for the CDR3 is TGTGCCAGCAACTCTCGGGGGCAAGAGACCCAGTACTTC. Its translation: CASNSRGQETQYF.

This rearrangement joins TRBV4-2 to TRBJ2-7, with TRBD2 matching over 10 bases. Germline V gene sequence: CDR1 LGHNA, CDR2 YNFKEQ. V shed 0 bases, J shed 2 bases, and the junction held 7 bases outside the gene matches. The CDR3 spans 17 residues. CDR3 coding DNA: TGTGCCAGCAGCCAAGATATTAGCGGGGGGCCGCCCTACGAGCAGTACTTC. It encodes CASSQDISGGPPYEQYF.

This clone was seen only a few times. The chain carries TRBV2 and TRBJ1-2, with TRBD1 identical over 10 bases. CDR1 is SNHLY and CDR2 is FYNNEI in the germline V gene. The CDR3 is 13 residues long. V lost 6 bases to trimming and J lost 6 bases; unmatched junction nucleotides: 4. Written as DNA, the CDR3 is TGTGCCAGCAGAGGGGGACAGGGGAATGGCTACACCTTC. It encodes CASRGGQGNGYTF.

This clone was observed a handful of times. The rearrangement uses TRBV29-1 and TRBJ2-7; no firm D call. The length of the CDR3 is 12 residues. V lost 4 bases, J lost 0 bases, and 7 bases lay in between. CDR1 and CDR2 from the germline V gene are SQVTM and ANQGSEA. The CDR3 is CSVVRNSYEQYF. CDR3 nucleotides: TGCAGCGTTGTCAGGAACTCCTACGAGCAGTACTTC.

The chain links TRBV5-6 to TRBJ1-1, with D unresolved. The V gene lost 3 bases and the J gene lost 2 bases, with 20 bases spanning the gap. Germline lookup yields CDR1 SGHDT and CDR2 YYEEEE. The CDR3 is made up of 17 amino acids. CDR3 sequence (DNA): TGTGCCAGCAGCTCTACACGACTAGGATCGGGAAACACTGAAGCTTTCTTT. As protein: CASSSTRLGSGNTEAFF.

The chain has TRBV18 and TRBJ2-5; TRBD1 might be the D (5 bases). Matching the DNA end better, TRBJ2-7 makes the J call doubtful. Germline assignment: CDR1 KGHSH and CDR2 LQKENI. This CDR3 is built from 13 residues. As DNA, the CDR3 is TGTGCCAGCTCTCGGCCACAGGACTACGAGCAGTACTTC. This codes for CASSRPQDYEQYF.

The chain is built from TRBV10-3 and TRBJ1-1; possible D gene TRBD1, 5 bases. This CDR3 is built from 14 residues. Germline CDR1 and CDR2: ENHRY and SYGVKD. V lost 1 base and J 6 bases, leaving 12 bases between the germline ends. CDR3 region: CAISEWGDRAEAFF. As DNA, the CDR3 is TGTGCCATCAGTGAGTGGGGGGATCGGGCTGAAGCTTTCTTT.

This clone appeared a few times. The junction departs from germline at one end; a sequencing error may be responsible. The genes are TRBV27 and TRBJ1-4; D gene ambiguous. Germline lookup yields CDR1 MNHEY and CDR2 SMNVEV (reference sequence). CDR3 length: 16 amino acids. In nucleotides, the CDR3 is TGTGCCAGCAGTTTGTTGGCTGCTACAACTAATGAAAAACTGTCTTTT. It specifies CASSLLAATTNEKLSF.

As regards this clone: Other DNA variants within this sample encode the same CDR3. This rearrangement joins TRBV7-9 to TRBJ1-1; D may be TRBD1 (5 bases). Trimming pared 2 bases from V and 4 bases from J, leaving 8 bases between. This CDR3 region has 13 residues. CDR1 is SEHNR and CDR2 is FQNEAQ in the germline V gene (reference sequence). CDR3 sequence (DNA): TGTGCCAGCAGCTTAACAGGCGGCACTGAAGCTTTCTTT. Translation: CASSLTGGTEAFF.

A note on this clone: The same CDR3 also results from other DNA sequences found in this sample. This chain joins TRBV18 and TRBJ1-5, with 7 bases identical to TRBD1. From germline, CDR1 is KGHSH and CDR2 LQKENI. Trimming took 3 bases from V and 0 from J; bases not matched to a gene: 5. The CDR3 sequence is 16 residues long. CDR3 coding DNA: TGTGCCAGCTCACCCGACAGGGTCGATAGCAATCAGCCCCAGCATTTT. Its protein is CASSPDRVDSNQPQHF.

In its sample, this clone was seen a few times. Written as DNA, the CDR3 is TGTGCCAGTAGAACATCTGGGGCCAACGTCCTGACTTTC. It yields the protein CASRTSGANVLTF. This sequence joins TRBV19 and TRBJ2-6; D gene unclear. With 6 bases removed from V and 1 base from J, the gap between germline ends came to 4 bases. This CDR3 comprises 13 residues. Germline V gene data show CDR1 as LNHDA and CDR2 as SQIVND (reference sequence).

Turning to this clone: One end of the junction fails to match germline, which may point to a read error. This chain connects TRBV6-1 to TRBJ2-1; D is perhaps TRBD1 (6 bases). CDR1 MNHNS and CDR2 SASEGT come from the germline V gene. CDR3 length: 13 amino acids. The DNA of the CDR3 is TGTGCCAGCAGTCAAGACCCGGGACAATGGGTCGTCTTC. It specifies CASSQDPGQWVVF.

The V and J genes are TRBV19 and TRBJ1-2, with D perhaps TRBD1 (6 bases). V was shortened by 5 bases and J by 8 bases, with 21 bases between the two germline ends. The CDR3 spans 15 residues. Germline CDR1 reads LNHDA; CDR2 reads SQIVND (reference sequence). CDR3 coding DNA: TGTGCCAGTAGTGTTCACATCGGGACACCGAGGGGCTACACCTTC. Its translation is CASSVHIGTPRGYTF.

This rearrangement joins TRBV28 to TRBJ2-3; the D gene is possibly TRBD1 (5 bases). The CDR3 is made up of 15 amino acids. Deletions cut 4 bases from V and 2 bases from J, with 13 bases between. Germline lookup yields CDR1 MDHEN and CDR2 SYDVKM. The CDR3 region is CASSSPPGHTDTQYF. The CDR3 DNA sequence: TGTGCCAGCAGTTCGCCCCCAGGGCACACAGATACGCAGTATTTT.

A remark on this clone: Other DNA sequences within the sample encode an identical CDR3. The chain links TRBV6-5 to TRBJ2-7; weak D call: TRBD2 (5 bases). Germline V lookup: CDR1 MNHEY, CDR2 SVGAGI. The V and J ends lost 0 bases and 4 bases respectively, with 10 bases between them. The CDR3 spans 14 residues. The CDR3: CASSYSREGYEQYF. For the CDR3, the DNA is TGTGCCAGCAGTTACTCGAGGGAAGGGTACGAGCAGTACTTC.

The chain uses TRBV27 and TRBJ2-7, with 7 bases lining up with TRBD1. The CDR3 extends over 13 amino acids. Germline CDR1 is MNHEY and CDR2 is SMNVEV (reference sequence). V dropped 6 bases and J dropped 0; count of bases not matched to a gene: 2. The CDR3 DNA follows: TGTGCCAGCAGGACAGGGAACTCCTACGAGCAGTACTTC. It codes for CASRTGNSYEQYF.